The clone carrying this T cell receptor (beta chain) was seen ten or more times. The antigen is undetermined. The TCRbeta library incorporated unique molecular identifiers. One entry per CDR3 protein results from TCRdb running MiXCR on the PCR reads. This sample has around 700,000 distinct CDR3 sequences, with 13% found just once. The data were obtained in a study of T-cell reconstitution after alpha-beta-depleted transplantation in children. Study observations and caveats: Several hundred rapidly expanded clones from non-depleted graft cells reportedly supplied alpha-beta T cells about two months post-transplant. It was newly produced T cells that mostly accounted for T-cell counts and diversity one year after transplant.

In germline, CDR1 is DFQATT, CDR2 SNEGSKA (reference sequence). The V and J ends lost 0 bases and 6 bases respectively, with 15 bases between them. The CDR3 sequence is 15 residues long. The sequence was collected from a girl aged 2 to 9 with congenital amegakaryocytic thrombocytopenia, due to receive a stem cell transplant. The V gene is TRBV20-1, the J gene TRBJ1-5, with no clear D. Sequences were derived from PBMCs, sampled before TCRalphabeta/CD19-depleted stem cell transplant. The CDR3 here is CSARDGIKGGQPQHF. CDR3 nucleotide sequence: TGCAGTGCTAGAGATGGGATCAAGGGCGGTCAGCCCCAGCATTTT.